This TCR beta chain comes out of a study of blood T cell repertoires in COVID-19. Study-wide context: COVID-19 samples collected from the United States, Italy and Spain covered acute and convalescent phases. The cDNA or gDNA used as material had been derived from T cells, B-cell-depleted T cells, or PBMCs.

The CDR3 is 15 residues long. V was shortened by 0 bases and J by 5 bases, with 13 bases between the two germline ends. CDR1 is LGHNA and CDR2 is YSLEER in the germline V gene. Cohorts were determined from participant-reported clinical history. Profiled with immunoSEQ multiplex PCR; TCRdb holds only in-frame clones, not every one. Of approximately 330,000 clones listed, around 85% are singletons. Sample: PBMCs or T cells enriched from blood (not recorded which). The clonotype comes from a woman in her thirties or forties with acute COVID-19. The chain has TRBV4-3 and TRBJ1-1; perhaps TRBD1 as D (6 bases). DNA of the CDR3: TGCGCCAGCAGCCAAGACAGGGGTTTGAGAACTGAAGCTTTCTTT. Its translation: CASSQDRGLRTEAFF.